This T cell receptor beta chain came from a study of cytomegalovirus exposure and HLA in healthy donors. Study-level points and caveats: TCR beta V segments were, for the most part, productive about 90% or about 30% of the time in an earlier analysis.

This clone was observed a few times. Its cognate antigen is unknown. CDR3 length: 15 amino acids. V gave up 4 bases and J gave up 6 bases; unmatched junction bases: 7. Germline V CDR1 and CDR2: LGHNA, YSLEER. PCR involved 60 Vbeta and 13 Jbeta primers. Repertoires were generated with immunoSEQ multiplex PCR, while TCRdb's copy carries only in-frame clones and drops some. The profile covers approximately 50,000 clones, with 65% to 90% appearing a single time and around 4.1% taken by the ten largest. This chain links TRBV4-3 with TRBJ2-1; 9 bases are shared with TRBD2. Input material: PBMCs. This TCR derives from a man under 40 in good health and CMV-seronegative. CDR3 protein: CASSPTSGFGNEQFF. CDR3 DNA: TGCGCCAGCAGCCCGACTAGCGGATTCGGCAATGAGCAGTTCTTC.